The T cell receptor (beta chain) under discussion was sequenced for a study of blood T cell repertoires in COVID-19. A single count supports this clone. Measured with immunoSEQ multiplex PCR; TCRdb has only the in-frame clones, and not every one. The repertoire holds about 76,000 clones, with 87% as singletons. The germline gives CDR1 SEHNR, CDR2 FQNEAQ (reference sequence). There are 16 residues in the CDR3. Trimming cost V 0 bases and J 4 bases; bases outside gene matches: 4. The specimen was peripheral blood. The origin of this receptor is a man aged 25-45 years with acute or convalescent COVID-19. The rearrangement links TRBV7-9 to TRBJ2-1; 9 nucleotides line up with TRBD1. CDR3 protein: CASSLAIGTGYNEQFF. In DNA, the CDR3 is TGTGCCAGCAGCTTAGCAATCGGGACAGGGTACAATGAGCAGTTCTTC.